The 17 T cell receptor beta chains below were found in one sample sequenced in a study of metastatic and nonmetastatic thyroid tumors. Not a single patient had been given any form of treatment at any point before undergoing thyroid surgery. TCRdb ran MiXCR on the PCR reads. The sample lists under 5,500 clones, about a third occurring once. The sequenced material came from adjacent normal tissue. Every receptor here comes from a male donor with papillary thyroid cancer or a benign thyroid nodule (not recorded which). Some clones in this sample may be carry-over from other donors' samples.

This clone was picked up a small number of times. The CDR3 DNA is TGTGCCAGCAGTTTGGGACAGGGTTTGCGGTACTTC. This translates into CASSLGQGLRYF. The V gene is TRBV27, the J gene TRBJ2-7; 9 bases are shared with TRBD1. Per the germline V gene, CDR1 is MNHEY and CDR2 is SMNVEV (reference sequence). This CDR3 contains 12 residues. V was clipped by 3 bases and J by 12 bases; unmatched bases: 6.

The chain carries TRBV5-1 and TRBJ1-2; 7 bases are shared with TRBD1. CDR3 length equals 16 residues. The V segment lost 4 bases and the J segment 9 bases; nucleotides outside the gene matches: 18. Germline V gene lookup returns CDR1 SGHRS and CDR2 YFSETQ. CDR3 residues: CASSRVAEGQTNCYTF. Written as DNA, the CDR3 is TGCGCCAGCAGCCGAGTAGCGGAGGGACAGACCAATTGCTACACCTTC.

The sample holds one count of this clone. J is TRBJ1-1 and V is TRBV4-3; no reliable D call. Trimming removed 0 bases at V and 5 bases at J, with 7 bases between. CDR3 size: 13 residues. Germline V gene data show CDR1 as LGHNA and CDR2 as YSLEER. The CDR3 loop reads CASSQDLVTEAFF. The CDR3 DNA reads TGCGCCAGCAGCCAAGATTTGGTAACTGAAGCTTTCTTT.

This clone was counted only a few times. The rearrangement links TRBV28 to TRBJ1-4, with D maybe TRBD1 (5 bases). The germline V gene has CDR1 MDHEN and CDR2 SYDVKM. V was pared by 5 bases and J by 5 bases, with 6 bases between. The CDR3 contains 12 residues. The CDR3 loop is CASSDRNEKLFF. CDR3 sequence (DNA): TGTGCCAGCAGTGACAGAAATGAAAAACTGTTTTTT.

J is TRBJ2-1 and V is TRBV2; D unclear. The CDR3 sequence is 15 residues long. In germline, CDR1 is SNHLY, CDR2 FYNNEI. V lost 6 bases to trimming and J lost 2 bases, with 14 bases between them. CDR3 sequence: CASSRAGPTYNEQFF. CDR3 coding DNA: TGTGCCAGCAGCCGGGCCGGGCCCACCTACAATGAGCAGTTCTTC. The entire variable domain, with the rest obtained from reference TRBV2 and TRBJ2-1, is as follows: EPEVTQTPSHQVTQMGQEVILRCVPISNHLYFYWYRQILGQKVEFLVSFYNNEISEKSEIFDDQFSVERPDGSNFTLKIRSTKLEDSAMYFCASSRAGPTYNEQFFGPGTRLTVL.

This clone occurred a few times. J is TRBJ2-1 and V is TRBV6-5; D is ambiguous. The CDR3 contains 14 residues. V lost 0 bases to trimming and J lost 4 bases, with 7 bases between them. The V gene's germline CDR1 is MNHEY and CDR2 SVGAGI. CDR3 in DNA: TGTGCCAGCAGTTACTCTAGCTCTTACAATGAGCAGTTCTTC. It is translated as CASSYSSSYNEQFF.

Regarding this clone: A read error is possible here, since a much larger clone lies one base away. The CDR3 nucleotides read TGTGCCAGCAGCCAAGATCCCTCTGGGGCCAACGTCCTGACTTTC. Translation: CASSQDPSGANVLTF. The chain uses TRBV11-2 and TRBJ2-6, with unresolved D. Germline CDR1 and CDR2: SGHAT and FQNNGV. The germline V and J ends were trimmed by 5 bases and 0 bases, with 8 bases remaining between them. The CDR3 sequence is 15 residues long.

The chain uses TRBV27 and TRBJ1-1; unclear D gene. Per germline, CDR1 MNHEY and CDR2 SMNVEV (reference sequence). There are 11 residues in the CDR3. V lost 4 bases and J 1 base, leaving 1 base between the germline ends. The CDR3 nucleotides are TGTGCCAGCAGTTCGAACACTGAAGCTTTCTTT. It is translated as CASSSNTEAFF.

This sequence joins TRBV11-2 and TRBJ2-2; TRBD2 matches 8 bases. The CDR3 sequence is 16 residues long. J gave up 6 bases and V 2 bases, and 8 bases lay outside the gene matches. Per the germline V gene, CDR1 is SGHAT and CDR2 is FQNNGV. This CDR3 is CASSLRGGGTSGELFF. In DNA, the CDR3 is TGTGCCAGCAGCTTACGGGGGGGCGGAACCTCCGGGGAGCTGTTTTTT.

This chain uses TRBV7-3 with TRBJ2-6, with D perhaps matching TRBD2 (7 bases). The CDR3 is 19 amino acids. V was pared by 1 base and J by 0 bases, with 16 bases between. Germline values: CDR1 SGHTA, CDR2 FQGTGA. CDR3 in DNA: TGTGCCAGCAGCTTAATTCCTGCGGGGGCTTTCTCTGGGGCCAACGTCCTGACTTTC. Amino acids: CASSLIPAGAFSGANVLTF.

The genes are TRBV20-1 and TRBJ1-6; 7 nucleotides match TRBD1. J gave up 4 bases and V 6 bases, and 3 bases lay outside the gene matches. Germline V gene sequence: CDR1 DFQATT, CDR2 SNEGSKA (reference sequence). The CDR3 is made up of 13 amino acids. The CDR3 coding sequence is TGCAGTGCGTGGGACAGATATAATTCACCCCTCCACTTT. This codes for CSAWDRYNSPLHF.

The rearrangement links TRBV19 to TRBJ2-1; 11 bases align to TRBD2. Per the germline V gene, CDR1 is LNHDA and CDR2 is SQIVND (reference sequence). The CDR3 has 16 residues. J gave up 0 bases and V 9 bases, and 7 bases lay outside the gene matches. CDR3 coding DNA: TGTGCCAGCAAGACTAGCGGGGATCCCTCCTACAATGAGCAGTTCTTC. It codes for CASKTSGDPSYNEQFF.

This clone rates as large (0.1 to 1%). The CDR3 region has the DNA TGTGCCAGCAGCCTCGGTGCTAACTATGGCTACACCTTC. It yields the protein CASSLGANYGYTF. The rearrangement uses TRBV6-1 and TRBJ1-2; D is unclear. V lost 6 bases and J lost 0, with 8 bases in between. CDR3 size: 13 residues. The germline V gene has CDR1 MNHNS and CDR2 SASEGT.

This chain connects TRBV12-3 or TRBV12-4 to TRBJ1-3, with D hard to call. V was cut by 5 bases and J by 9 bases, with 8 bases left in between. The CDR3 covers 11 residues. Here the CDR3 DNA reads TGTGCCAGCAGTGGGTTCCGCACCATATATTTT. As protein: CASSGFRTIYF.

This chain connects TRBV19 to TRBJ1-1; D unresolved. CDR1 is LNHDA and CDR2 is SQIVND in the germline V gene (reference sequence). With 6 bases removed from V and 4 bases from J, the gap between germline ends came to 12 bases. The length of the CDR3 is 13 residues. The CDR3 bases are TGTGCCAGTAGAAGGCCCCTGGGCACTGAAGCTTTCTTT. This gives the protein CASRRPLGTEAFF.

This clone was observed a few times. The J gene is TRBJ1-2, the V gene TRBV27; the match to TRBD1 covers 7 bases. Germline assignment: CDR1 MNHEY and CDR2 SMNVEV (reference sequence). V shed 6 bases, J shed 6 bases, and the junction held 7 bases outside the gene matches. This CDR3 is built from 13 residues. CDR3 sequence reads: CASRKQGRDGYTF. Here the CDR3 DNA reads TGTGCCAGCAGGAAACAGGGGCGAGATGGCTACACCTTC.

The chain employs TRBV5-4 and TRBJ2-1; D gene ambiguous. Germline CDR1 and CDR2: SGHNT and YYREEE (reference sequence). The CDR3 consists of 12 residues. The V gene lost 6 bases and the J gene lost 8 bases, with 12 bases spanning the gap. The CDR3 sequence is CASTHSGYEQFF. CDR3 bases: TGTGCCAGCACCCACAGTGGGTATGAGCAGTTCTTC. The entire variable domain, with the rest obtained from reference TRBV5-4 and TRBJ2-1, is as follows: ETGVTQSPTHLIKTRGQQVTLRCSSQSGHNTVSWYQQALGQGPQFIFQYYREEENGRGNFPPRFSGLQFPNYSSELNVNALELDDSALYLCASTHSGYEQFFGPGTRLTVL.